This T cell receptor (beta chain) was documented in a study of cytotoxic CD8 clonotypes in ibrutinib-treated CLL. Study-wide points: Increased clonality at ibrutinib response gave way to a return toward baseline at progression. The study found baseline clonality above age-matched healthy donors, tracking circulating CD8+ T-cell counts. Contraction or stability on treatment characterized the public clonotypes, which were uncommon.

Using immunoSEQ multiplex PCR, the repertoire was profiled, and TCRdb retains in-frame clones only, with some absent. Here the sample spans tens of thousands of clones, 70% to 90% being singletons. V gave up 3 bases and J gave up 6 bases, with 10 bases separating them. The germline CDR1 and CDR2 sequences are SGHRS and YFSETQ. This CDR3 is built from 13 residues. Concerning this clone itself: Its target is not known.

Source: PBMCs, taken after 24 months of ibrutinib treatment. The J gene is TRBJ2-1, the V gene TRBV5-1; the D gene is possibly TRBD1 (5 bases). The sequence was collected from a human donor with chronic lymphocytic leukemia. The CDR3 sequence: CASSSRTINEQFF. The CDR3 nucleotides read TGCGCCAGCAGCTCCCGGACAATCAATGAGCAGTTCTTC.